Below, 20 T cell receptor beta chains from the same sample are listed, as sequenced in a study of CD8 T cells in ankylosing spondylitis. TCRdb reprocessed the 5' RACE reads via MiXCR and lists one record per CDR3 protein. The data show about 190,000 distinct CDR3 sequences, 10% to 15% seen once. The sequencing sample was made of blood, either unsorted or a sorted T cell fraction (not recorded which). The receptor source for this set is a female donor with ankylosing spondylitis or in good health (not recorded which).

The CDR3 here is CASSFWTEVASSNQPQHF. As DNA, the CDR3 is TGTGCCAGCAGCTTTTGGACAGAGGTTGCTTCTAGCAATCAGCCCCAGCATTTT. This chain uses TRBV5-6 with TRBJ1-5; D is possibly TRBD1 (6 bases). The germline V gene has CDR1 SGHDT and CDR2 YYEEEE. V lost 2 bases, J lost 0 bases, and 18 bases lay in between. CDR3 size: 18 residues.

The rearrangement links TRBV9 to TRBJ2-7; maybe TRBD2 (5 bases). Per germline, CDR1 SGDLS and CDR2 YYNGEE. The CDR3 is made up of 14 amino acids. V lost 4 bases, J lost 0 bases, and 11 bases lay in between. The CDR3 coding sequence is TGTGCCAGCAGCATAGGAGCGGACTCCTACGAGCAGTACTTC. Translated: CASSIGADSYEQYF.

This sequence joins TRBV7-3 and TRBJ2-5; perhaps D is TRBD1 or TRBD2 (5 bases each). The germline V and J ends were trimmed by 0 bases and 4 bases, with 15 bases remaining between them. CDR1 and CDR2 from the germline V gene are SGHTA and FQGTGA. This CDR3 spans 16 amino acids. CDR3: CASSLTGPTVAETQYF. The CDR3 DNA is TGTGCCAGCAGCTTAACGGGACCCACGGTGGCAGAGACCCAGTACTTC.

This clonotype was counted at least ten times. The chain has TRBV5-1 and TRBJ2-2; D is possibly TRBD1 or TRBD2 (5 bases each). The CDR3 totals 16 residues. V lost 0 bases, J lost 3 bases, and 12 bases lay in between. The V gene's germline CDR1 is SGHRS and CDR2 YFSETQ. The CDR3 DNA follows: TGCGCCAGCAGCTTGGATACGGGGCGCGACACCGGGGAGCTGTTTTTT. Its protein is CASSLDTGRDTGELFF.

The chain has TRBV7-2 and TRBJ1-1, with D perhaps matching TRBD1 (5 bases). Germline values: CDR1 SGHTA, CDR2 FQGNSA. The length of the CDR3 is 14 residues. Trimming removed 7 bases from V and 1 base from J, with 13 bases in between. This CDR3 is CASTRGEGNTEAFF. The CDR3 DNA sequence: TGTGCCAGCACCCGGGGGGAGGGGAACACTGAAGCTTTCTTT. The full variable domain, with the rest looked up from reference TRBV7-2 and TRBJ1-1, is GAGVSQSPSNKVTEKGKDVELRCDPISGHTALYWYRQSLGQGLEFLIYFQGNSAPDKSGLPSDRFSAERTGGSVSTLTIQRTQQEDSAVYLCASTRGEGNTEAFFGQGTRLTVV.

This clonotype has more than one count but fewer than ten. The chain carries TRBV5-1 and TRBJ2-1, with 12 bases lining up with TRBD2. V lost 6 bases, J lost 8 bases, and 15 bases stayed unmatched. Germline lookup yields CDR1 SGHRS and CDR2 YFSETQ. This CDR3 has 17 amino acids. The CDR3 region has the DNA TGCGCCAGCACCCCATTAGCTAGCGGGAGGGCCGAGTATGAGCAGTTCTTC. Translated: CASTPLASGRAEYEQFF.

V gene TRBV29-1 combines with J gene TRBJ2-1; possible D gene TRBD2, 6 bases. From germline, CDR1 is SQVTM and CDR2 ANQGSEA. Trimming took 6 bases from V and 0 from J, leaving 15 bases between them. The CDR3 has 15 residues. The CDR3 bases are TGCAGCGTAGGGACTTATCAGAGCTCCTACAATGAGCAGTTCTTC. Translation: CSVGTYQSSYNEQFF.

This clonotype was counted at least ten times. The gene calls are TRBV12-3 or TRBV12-4 and TRBJ1-2; no clear D. Trimming cost V 2 bases and J 3 bases, with 7 bases left between them. This CDR3 contains 13 residues. The CDR3 loop reads CASSLILYYGYTF. CDR3 nucleotide sequence: TGTGCCAGCAGTTTAATACTTTACTATGGCTACACCTTC.

The chain uses TRBV20-1 and TRBJ2-1, with TRBD1 identical over 9 bases. The trim removed 3 bases at V and 4 bases at J, leaving 10 bases unmatched. Germline CDR1 reads DFQATT; CDR2 reads SNEGSKA (reference sequence). The CDR3 loop spans 16 amino acids. As DNA, the CDR3 is TGCAGTGCTAGGGGGACAGGGCGAGGTGTATACAATGAGCAGTTCTTC. Translating it yields CSARGTGRGVYNEQFF.

Concerning this clonotype: A much larger clone lies one base from this, so it may be a read error. The rearrangement joins TRBV6-2 or TRBV6-3 to TRBJ2-1, with 10 bases that match TRBD1. The CDR3 spans 16 residues. CDR1 and CDR2 (germline): MNHEY, SVGEGT. The CDR3 loop reads CASRYPGDRGRNERFF. In DNA form, the CDR3 reads TGTGCCAGCAGATACCCTGGGGACAGGGGTAGGAATGAGCGGTTCTTC.

This clonotype was observed many times. The CDR3 spells CSAREQSVTGELFF. The DNA of the CDR3 is TGCAGCGCGAGGGAACAGTCCGTCACCGGGGAGCTGTTTTTT. V gene TRBV29-1 combines with J gene TRBJ2-2, with a weak D call TRBD2 (5 bases). The CDR3 loop spans 14 amino acids. Looked up from germline, CDR1 is SQVTM and CDR2 is ANQGSEA. V lost 7 bases, J lost 4 bases, and 16 bases lay in between.

This clonotype came up many times. The chain carries TRBV5-1 and TRBJ2-3; no definite D call. V dropped 2 bases and J dropped 6 bases, with 13 bases sitting between them. This CDR3 has 14 amino acids. CDR1 SGHRS and CDR2 YFSETQ come from the germline V gene. CDR3 residues: CASSLMASSDTQYF. The CDR3 DNA is TGCGCCAGCAGCTTAATGGCCAGCTCGGATACGCAGTATTTT.

This clonotype turned up a few times. This chain links TRBV19 with TRBJ1-2; 8 nucleotides agree with TRBD1. Germline values: CDR1 LNHDA, CDR2 SQIVND (reference sequence). The CDR3 has 13 residues. V was clipped by 4 bases and J by 8 bases; unmatched bases: 6. This CDR3 is CASSREDRGGYTF. CDR3 sequence (DNA): TGTGCCAGTAGTAGAGAAGACAGGGGAGGCTACACCTTC.

This clonotype was recorded at least ten times. The chain uses TRBV6-5 and TRBJ2-7, with D perhaps matching TRBD2 (6 bases). The CDR3 spans 15 residues. CDR1 is MNHEY and CDR2 is SVGAGI in the germline V gene. Trimming cost V 1 base and J 6 bases, with 16 bases left between them. The CDR3: CASSYLQGLSAEQYF. CDR3 DNA: TGTGCCAGCAGTTACTTACAAGGACTATCAGCCGAGCAGTACTTC.

The chain joins TRBV7-8 to TRBJ2-1, with 12 bases that match TRBD2. CDR3 length: 18 amino acids. V dropped 0 bases and J dropped 5; count of bases not matched to a gene: 8. CDR1 SGHVS and CDR2 FQNEAQ come from the germline V gene. The CDR3: CASSLARASGRVDNEQFF. DNA of the CDR3: TGTGCCAGCAGCTTAGCGCGTGCTAGCGGGAGGGTAGACAATGAGCAGTTCTTC.

The chain combines TRBV7-9 with TRBJ2-7, with 8 bases lining up with TRBD1. J gave up 2 bases and V 4 bases, and 7 bases lay outside the gene matches. The CDR3 contains 15 residues. Germline CDR1 is SEHNR and CDR2 is FQNEAQ (reference sequence). CDR3 region: CASSSRQGLAYEQYF. The CDR3 bases are TGTGCCAGCAGCTCGCGACAGGGGTTAGCCTACGAGCAGTACTTC.

The table lists this clonotype with many counts. The CDR3 DNA follows: TGTGCCAGCAGTCCTCGGACAGGGCATGGGGATACGCAGTATTTT. This encodes CASSPRTGHGDTQYF. The chain joins TRBV12-3 or TRBV12-4 to TRBJ2-3; TRBD1 matches at 8 bases. V gave up 5 bases and J gave up 6 bases; unmatched junction bases: 10. The CDR3 runs to 15 residues.

This clonotype was seen at least ten times. CDR3 DNA sequence: TGTGCCACCAGTGACGCAATAGCGGGCGACACAGATACGCAGTATTTT. Translating it yields CATSDAIAGDTDTQYF. This chain links TRBV24-1 with TRBJ2-3; TRBD2 aligns across 7 bases. Germline loops: CDR1 KGHDR, CDR2 SFDVKD. CDR3 size: 16 residues. V lost 4 bases, J lost 2 bases, and 8 bases stayed unmatched.

This clonotype was recorded at least ten times. The V and J genes are TRBV4-3 and TRBJ2-7; a possible D gene is TRBD2 (6 bases). Trimming left V 0 bases short and J 6 bases short, with 12 bases between. This CDR3 contains 14 residues. CDR1 LGHNA and CDR2 YSLEER come from the germline V gene. The chain's CDR3 is CASSQDPGVGEQYF. The CDR3 DNA follows: TGCGCCAGCAGCCAAGATCCGGGGGTGGGCGAGCAGTACTTC.

This clonotype has at least ten counts. V and J are TRBV7-6 and TRBJ2-1; 10 nucleotides align to TRBD2. Germline V gives CDR1 SGHVS, CDR2 FNYEAQ. Trimming removed 3 bases from V and 3 bases from J; junction bases left unmatched: 8. The CDR3 is 17 amino acids. The CDR3 bases are TGTGCCAGCAGCTTTTATTCCGGGACTAGCGTCTACAATGAGCAGTTCTTC. It specifies CASSFYSGTSVYNEQFF.